This entry concerns a single T cell receptor (beta chain). The antigen remains undetermined. The sample originates from a study of shared clonotypes between healthy human individuals. Findings and caveats of the study: Some clonotypes were shared by all four sorted-subset donors, while others were not shared. The non-shared ones had lower generation probabilities than the shared ones. Naive subsets usually exceeded memory subsets in estimated richness.

The junction had 3 bases not matched to a gene; V was cut back by 4 bases and J by 5 bases. The CDR3 totals 15 residues. Germline V gives CDR1 MNHNY, CDR2 SVGAGI (reference sequence). The data were produced by immunoSEQ multiplex PCR, yet TCRdb's version contains in-frame clones alone and is incomplete. Among approximately 2.3 million clones listed, approximately 95% were seen once. The material sequenced was naive CD4+ T cells from PBMCs. Subset indicated: CD45RA+ positively selected. V usage is TRBV6-6 and J usage is TRBJ2-1, with TRBD1 matching over 12 bases. The receptor was derived from a man aged 18 to 35 in good health. Some clones in this sample may be carry-over from other donors' samples. The CDR3 DNA is TGTGCCAGCAGTTCGGGACAGGGGGCCCACAATGAGCAGTTCTTC. Its protein product is CASSSGQGAHNEQFF.